This passage covers 18 T cell receptor beta chains from one sample sequenced in a study of CD8+CD57+ T cells in acquired aplastic anemia (dated by TCRdb to 2016 to 2018). The instrument given in TCRdb is Illumina HiSeq 2000. TCR beta VDJ combination and CDR3 sequence profiling used genomic DNA as the template. TCRdb reran the public reads through fastp at Q25 and MiXCR, keeping productive beta chains. Rows with a matching CDR3 protein are joined into one entry that keeps the most common DNA and genes. In all, the sample holds 270,000 or so distinct CDR3 sequences, and less than 85% of those were seen once. The ten most abundant clones make up less than 50% of the sample. The patients picked for sequencing were ones in whom flow cytometry had shown an expansion of CD8+CD57+ cells. Source material: sorted CD4+, CD8+, or CD8+CD57+ T cells (not recorded which) from PBMCs. All receptors derive from a human donor with aplastic anemia.

Concerning this clonotype itself: The final CDR3 position lacks the conserved phenylalanine or tryptophan, pointing to a likely read error. Because the CDR3's place on the DNA is in doubt, the DNA is left out and the CDR3 is given as listed by TCRdb. The gene calls are TRBV9 and TRBJ2-3; the tabulated D call, TRBD1, remains unverified against the DNA. The CDR3 is 13 residues long, counting both termini. Germline V gives CDR1 SGDLS, CDR2 YYNGEE. CDR3: CTSSADSASSNSL.

This clonotype has more than one count but fewer than ten. The junction departs from germline at one end; a sequencing error may be responsible. The chain employs TRBV7-9 and TRBJ2-3; perhaps TRBD2 as D (6 bases). Germline assignment: CDR1 SEHNR and CDR2 FQNEAQ (reference sequence). The CDR3 spans 14 residues. This chain's CDR3 is CASSLVGGAETQYF. In DNA, the CDR3 is TGTGCCAGCAGCTTAGTGGGCGGGGCAGAGACCCAGTACTTT.

The chain is built from TRBV7-9 and TRBJ2-7, with D perhaps TRBD1 or TRBD2 (5 bases each). The CDR3 length is 18 residues. V was trimmed by 2 bases and J by 3 bases, leaving 23 bases between them. CDR1 SEHNR and CDR2 FQNEAQ come from the germline V gene (reference sequence). CDR3 DNA sequence: TGTGCCAGCAGCTTACAGGGTAGCTACGGGGCCAACGTCTACGAGCAGTACGTC. Amino acid sequence: CASSLQGSYGANVYEQYV.

The rearrangement joins TRBV2 to TRBJ1-2; 7 nucleotides match TRBD1. This CDR3 is 16 amino acids long. The V segment lost 7 bases and the J segment 4 bases; nucleotides outside the gene matches: 15. Germline-derived CDR1 and CDR2 are SNHLY and FYNNEI. The CDR3 here is CASKLVRDSGSYGYTF. The CDR3 DNA is TGTGCCAGCAAACTAGTCCGGGACAGTGGAAGCTATGGCTACACCTTC.

About this clonotype: A junction boundary mismatches the germline segment, possibly from a read error. This sequence joins TRBV7-8 and TRBJ1-4, with unresolved D. The CDR3 consists of 14 residues. CDR1 is SGHVS, CDR2 FQNEAQ, per germline. The CDR3, as DNA: TGTGCCAGCAGCTTAGCCGAAGGTGGCGATAAACTGTATTTT. Translating it yields CASSLAEGGDKLYF.

The CDR3 nucleotides are TGTGCCAGCAGCTCTGTAGGGGGGGTCGAGTACGTC. The encoded protein is CASSSVGGVEYV. The V and J genes are TRBV7-2 and TRBJ2-7; maybe TRBD2 (7 bases). Trimming shortened V by 4 bases and J by 11 bases, and 15 bases separated the two germline ends. The CDR3 consists of 12 residues. CDR1 is SGHTA and CDR2 is FQGNSA in the germline V gene.

This clonotype appeared a single time. The chain uses TRBV5-6 and TRBJ2-5; D uncertain. Germline V lookup: CDR1 SGHDT, CDR2 YYEEEE. This CDR3 region has 14 residues. Trimming took off 4 bases at V and 2 bases at J, with 12 bases between the two ends. The CDR3 nucleotides read TGTGCCAGCAGCCCCGTTGGCGAGCAAGAGACCCAGTACTTC. This codes for CASSPVGEQETQYF.

As concerns this clonotype: The CDR3 end shows no conserved phenylalanine or tryptophan, and so a read error is likely. The DNA is omitted, as the CDR3 cannot be located on it reliably, and the CDR3 follows TCRdb's listing. J is TRBJ2-3 and V is TRBV7-8; the table's D call of TRBD1 was not tested on the DNA. The CDR3 spans 13 residues, counting both ends. Germline lookup yields CDR1 SGHVS and CDR2 FQNEAQ. CDR3 residues: CASSLSGVGANEQ.

This clonotype was seen more than once but under ten times. V gene TRBV6-1 combines with J gene TRBJ1-5, with D unresolved. V was pared by 6 bases and J by 0 bases, with 9 bases between. This CDR3 has 14 residues. The germline gives CDR1 MNHNS, CDR2 SASEGT. The CDR3 reads CASRTSYSNQPQHF. Written as DNA, the CDR3 is TGTGCCAGCAGGACATCTTATAGCAATCAGCCCCAGCATTTT.

This chain joins TRBV2 and TRBJ1-6; TRBD1 might be the D (5 bases). CDR1 SNHLY and CDR2 FYNNEI come from the germline V gene. V was pared by 11 bases and J by 7 bases, with 6 bases between. This CDR3 contains 10 residues. CDR3 in DNA: TGTGCCTGGGGGAATTCACCCCTCCACTTT. Protein: CAWGNSPLHF.

This clonotype was counted a single time. In DNA, the CDR3 is TGTGCCGGCCCGATCCGGGACAGGGCCCAGTACTTC. This codes for CAGPIRDRAQYF. This sequence joins TRBV11-1 and TRBJ2-5; 9 nucleotides align to TRBD1. The CDR3 is 12 residues long. The germline CDR1 and CDR2 sequences are SGHAT and FQDESV (reference sequence). Germline trimming cut 11 bases from V and 9 bases from J; bases unmatched to any gene: 10.

This rearrangement joins TRBV9 to TRBJ1-4; tentatively, D is TRBD1 (5 bases). Germline V gives CDR1 SGDLS, CDR2 YYNGEE. V shed 1 base and J shed 7 bases, with 20 bases lying between them. This CDR3 contains 17 residues. The CDR3 DNA reads as TGTGCCAGCAGCGTACAGGGAGGGGAGCAGATTTTTGAAAAACTGTTTTTT. Translated: CASSVQGGEQIFEKLFF.

This clonotype was counted between two and nine times. The V call is TRBV2, the J call TRBJ1-1; 8 nucleotides align to TRBD1. The CDR3 sequence is 14 residues long. The germline CDR1 and CDR2 sequences are SNHLY and FYNNEI. Trimming removed 8 bases from V and 5 bases from J; junction bases left unmatched: 10. In nucleotides, the CDR3 is TGTGCCAGCGCTCGCGGACAGGGCGCAACTGAAGCTTTCTTT. Its protein is CASARGQGATEAFF.

The V call is TRBV11-2, the J call TRBJ2-7; D possibly corresponds to TRBD1 (6 bases). In germline, CDR1 is SGHAT, CDR2 FQNNGV. This CDR3 spans 18 amino acids. The V end lost 4 bases, the J end lost 1 base, and 23 bases lay between the germline ends. CDR3 DNA sequence: TGTGCCAGCAGCTGGGGTCCAGGGTGGACAGCCCTTTCCTACGAGCAGTACGTC. This translates into CASSWGPGWTALSYEQYV.

The CDR3 nucleotides are TGTGCCAGCAGTCTCTCAATATGGGAGTACGTC. Translated: CASSLSIWEYV. The chain joins TRBV6-2 or TRBV6-3 to TRBJ2-7; D is ambiguous. The length of the CDR3 is 11 residues. The V end lost 5 bases, the J end lost 11 bases, and 13 bases lay between the germline ends. Per the germline V gene, CDR1 is MNHEY and CDR2 is SVGEGT.

This clonotype has only a few counts. The chain couples TRBV7-9 to TRBJ2-7, with 9 positions matching TRBD2. J gave up 4 bases and V 3 bases, and 16 bases lay outside the gene matches. The CDR3 spans 18 residues. CDR1 SEHNR and CDR2 FQNEAQ come from the germline V gene (reference sequence). The CDR3 reads CASSFLAGTTYEQYEQYV. The CDR3 DNA reads TGTGCCAGCAGCTTCCTAGCGGGAACGACCTACGAGCAGTACGAGCAGTACGTC.

The count of this clonotype is one. The chain couples TRBV9 to TRBJ1-6; weak D call: TRBD1 (5 bases). Germline values: CDR1 SGDLS, CDR2 YYNGEE. Trimming took off 3 bases at V and 14 bases at J, with 24 bases between the two ends. CDR3 length: 16 residues. This CDR3 is CASSGDGGGGYTSLHF. The CDR3 nucleotides read TGTGCCAGCAGCGGGGATGGGGGAGGTGGCTACACCTCCCTCCACTTT.

V is TRBV7-3 and J is TRBJ2-1, with TRBD2 matching over 11 bases. The J segment lost 15 bases and the V segment lost 4 bases, leaving 14 bases of the junction unmatched. The CDR3 consists of 15 residues. CDR1 is SGHTA and CDR2 is FQGTGA in the germline V gene. CDR3 nucleotide sequence: TGTGCCAGCAGCTCGACTAGCGGGGTGAGCACAGAGACGTTCTTC. Encoded protein: CASSSTSGVSTETFF.